This T cell receptor (beta chain) was profiled in a study of CD8 T cells in Susac syndrome. RNA totalling roughly 0.5 to 1 ug underwent reverse transcription with random hexamers. TCRdb re-derived calls from the immunoSEQ multiplex PCR reads in MiXCR, one entry per CDR3 protein. In the table there are some 110,000 distinct CDR3 sequences, 85% to 95% of which are singletons. Trimming took 0 bases from V and 5 from J, leaving 12 bases between them. The CDR3 sequence is 14 residues long. Germline V CDR1 and CDR2: SGHNT, YYREEE (reference sequence). The receptor was derived from a human donor with multiple sclerosis. The sample comprised CD4+ T cells from PBMCs. This chain uses TRBV5-4 with TRBJ2-7; D perhaps matches TRBD2 (6 bases). The CDR3 DNA sequence: TGTGCCAGCAGCTTGGATCTCGGAGGGAACGAGCAGTACTTC. Its translation: CASSLDLGGNEQYF.